The T cell receptor beta chain described here comes from a study of control samples from healthy donors and cancer patients. The V and J ends lost 0 bases and 13 bases respectively, with 23 bases between them. The CDR3 consists of 16 residues. Germline V CDR1 and CDR2: SGHTS, YDEGEE. Using immunoSEQ multiplex PCR, the repertoire was profiled, and TCRdb retains in-frame clones only, with some absent. The sample lists under 450,000 clones, approximately 90% occurring once. This chain links TRBV5-8 with TRBJ2-1, with D perhaps TRBD2 (6 bases). The receptor was isolated from a man aged 40-49 years with head and neck cancer. The sample taken for sequencing was PBMCs. This CDR3 reads CASSLGLRGPYERQFF. DNA for the CDR3: TGTGCCAGCAGCTTGGGTCTGCGGGGCCCTTATGAGCGACAGTTCTTC.